The clone carrying this T cell receptor beta chain has at least ten counts. Using its own MiXCR run on the 5' RACE reads, TCRdb lists one record per CDR3 protein. The repertoire holds hundreds of thousands of distinct CDR3 sequences, with about 8.1% as singletons. These data originate in a study of identical twins. This CDR3 is built from 15 residues. Trimming took off 6 bases at V and 2 bases at J, with 16 bases between the two ends. These data were also reused for a study on yellow fever vaccine responses in identical twins.

The sequenced material came from memory (CD45RO+) T cells sorted from blood. The sequence was collected from a woman aged 18-29 years in good health. The V and J genes are TRBV12-3 or TRBV12-4 and TRBJ1-1; D is undetermined. Here the CDR3 reads CASSLRGWGNTEAFF. CDR3 coding DNA: TGTGCCAGCAGCCTCCGTGGGTGGGGTAACACTGAAGCTTTCTTT.